This T cell receptor beta chain was sequenced during a study of identical twins. Overall study findings and caveats: The authors noted that invariant MAIT and iNKT cells could partly confound zero-insertion analyses.

CDR3 size: 14 residues. Looked up from germline, CDR1 is SGHRS and CDR2 is YFSETQ. With 0 bases clipped from V and 4 bases from J, the junction kept 1 base outside the gene matches. Notes on this clonotype: The antigen is not known.

A universal primer site arose from template switching, and cDNA bore unique molecular identifiers. TCRdb used MiXCR to reprocess the 5' RACE reads, holding one entry per CDR3 protein. The sample shows a few hundred thousand distinct CDR3 sequences, 18% of them seen only once. The source of this sequence is a man in his fifties in good health. Material: naive T cells sorted from blood. The gene calls are TRBV5-1 and TRBJ1-1; 9 bases are a match to TRBD1. In DNA form, the CDR3 reads TGCGCCAGCAGCTTGGAGACAGGGGGCACTGAAGCTTTCTTT. Translation gives CASSLETGGTEAFF.